This T cell receptor (beta chain) is from a study of technical replicates of blood from a handful of donors. Trimming cost V 1 base and J 8 bases; bases outside gene matches: 10. The CDR3 spans 16 residues. The V gene's germline CDR1 is SGHVS and CDR2 FNYEAQ. Here immunoSEQ multiplex PCR was the method, and the copy in TCRdb shows in-frame clones only, minus some. The sample yields 45,000 to 55,000 clones, roughly 94% seen once. Sequenced sample: T cells isolated from PBMCs. This rearrangement joins TRBV7-6 to TRBJ2-1; 8 nucleotides align to TRBD2. The receptor comes from a human donor in good health. The CDR3 DNA reads as TGTGCCAGCAGCTTAGTAGGGGGTAGCGGGATGGATGAGCAGTTCTTC. Translated: CASSLVGGSGMDEQFF.